Given below is one T cell receptor (beta chain) in context. The sample is drawn from a study of cytomegalovirus exposure and HLA in healthy donors. The PCR used 60 Vbeta and 13 Jbeta primers. Profiled with immunoSEQ multiplex PCR; TCRdb holds only in-frame clones, not every one. The sample has some 150,000 clones; 65% to 85% are singletons. V lost 6 bases, J lost 3 bases, and 7 bases stayed unmatched. CDR1 is MNHNS, CDR2 SASEGT, per germline. The length of the CDR3 is 15 residues. The rearrangement joins TRBV6-1 to TRBJ2-7; 11 bases agree with TRBD1. The clonotype was recovered from a woman between 40 and 50 years old in good health and CMV-seropositive. The sequencing sample was made of PBMCs. CDR3 sequence: CASSNPGTGGYEQYF. CDR3 in DNA: TGTGCCAGCAGCAACCCCGGGACAGGGGGCTACGAGCAGTACTTC.